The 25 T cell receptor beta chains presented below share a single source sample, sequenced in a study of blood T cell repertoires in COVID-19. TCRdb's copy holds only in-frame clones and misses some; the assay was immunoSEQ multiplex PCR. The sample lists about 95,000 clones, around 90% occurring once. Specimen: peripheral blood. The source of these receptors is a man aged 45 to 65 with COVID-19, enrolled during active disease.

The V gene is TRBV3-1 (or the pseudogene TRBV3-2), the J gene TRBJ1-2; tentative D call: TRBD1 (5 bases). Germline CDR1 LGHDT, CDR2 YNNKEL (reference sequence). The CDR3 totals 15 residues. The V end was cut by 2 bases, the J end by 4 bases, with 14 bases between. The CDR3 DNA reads TGTGCCAGCAGCCAACTTGCAGGGACTAGCTATGGCTACACCTTC. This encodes CASSQLAGTSYGYTF.

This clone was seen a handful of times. The CDR3 nucleotides are TGTGCCAGCAGCTTAGGGCAGGATAGCAATCAGCCCCAGCATTTT. This sequence encodes CASSLGQDSNQPQHF. The V call is TRBV7-9, the J call TRBJ1-5, with D uncertain. V was pared by 1 base and J by 0 bases, with 7 bases between. Germline V gives CDR1 SEHNR, CDR2 FQNEAQ (reference sequence). CDR3 length equals 15 residues.

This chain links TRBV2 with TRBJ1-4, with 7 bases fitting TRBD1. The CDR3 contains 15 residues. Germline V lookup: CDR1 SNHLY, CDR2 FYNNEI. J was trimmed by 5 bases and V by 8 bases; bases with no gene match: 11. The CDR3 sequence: CASRLQGIRNEKLFF. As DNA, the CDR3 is TGTGCCAGCCGTTTACAGGGGATTCGGAATGAAAAACTGTTTTTT.

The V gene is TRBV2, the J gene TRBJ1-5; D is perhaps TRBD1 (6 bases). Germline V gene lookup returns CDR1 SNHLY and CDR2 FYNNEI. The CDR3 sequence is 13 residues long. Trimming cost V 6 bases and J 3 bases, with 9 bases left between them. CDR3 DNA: TGTGCCAGCAGACAGGGAATCAATCAGCCCCAGCATTTT. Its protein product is CASRQGINQPQHF.

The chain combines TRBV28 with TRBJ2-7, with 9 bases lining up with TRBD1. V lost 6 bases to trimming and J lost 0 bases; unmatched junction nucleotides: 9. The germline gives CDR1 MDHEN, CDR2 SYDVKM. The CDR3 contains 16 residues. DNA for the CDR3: TGTGCCAGCAGGGCGCAGGGACAGGGCCACTCCTACGAGCAGTACTTC. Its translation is CASRAQGQGHSYEQYF.

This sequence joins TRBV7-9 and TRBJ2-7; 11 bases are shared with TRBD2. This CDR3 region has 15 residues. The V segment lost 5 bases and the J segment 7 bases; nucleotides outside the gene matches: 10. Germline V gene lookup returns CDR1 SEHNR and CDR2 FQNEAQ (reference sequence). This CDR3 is CASSRTSGGVREQYF. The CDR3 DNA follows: TGTGCCAGCAGCAGAACTAGCGGGGGAGTGAGAGAGCAGTACTTC. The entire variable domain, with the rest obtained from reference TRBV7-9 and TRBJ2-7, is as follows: DTGVSQNPRHKITKRGQNVTFRCDPISEHNRLYWYRQTLGQGPEFLTYFQNEAQLEKSRLLSDRFSAERPKGSFSTLEIQRTEQGDSAMYLCASSRTSGGVREQYFGPGTRLTVT.

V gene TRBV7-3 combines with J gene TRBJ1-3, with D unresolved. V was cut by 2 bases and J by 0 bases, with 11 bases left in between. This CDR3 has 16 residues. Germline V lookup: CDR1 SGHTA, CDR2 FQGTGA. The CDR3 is CASSLGPSLSGNTIYF. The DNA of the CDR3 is TGTGCCAGCAGCTTAGGGCCGTCGCTCTCTGGAAACACCATATATTTT.

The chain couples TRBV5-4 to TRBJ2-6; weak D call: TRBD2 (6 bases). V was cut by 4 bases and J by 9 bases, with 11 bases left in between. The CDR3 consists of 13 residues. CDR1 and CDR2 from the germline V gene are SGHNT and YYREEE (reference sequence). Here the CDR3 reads CASSARGINVLTF. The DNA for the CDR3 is TGTGCCAGCAGCGCACGGGGGATCAACGTCCTGACTTTC.

CDR3 DNA: TGTGCCAGCTCACCGCGACAGGGAAACTATGGCTACACCTTC. Residues: CASSPRQGNYGYTF. V is TRBV18 and J is TRBJ1-2, with TRBD1 matching 7 bases. Losses at the gene ends were 3 bases for V and 2 bases for J; bases not matched to a gene: 3. Germline CDR1 and CDR2: KGHSH and LQKENI. This CDR3 region has 14 residues.

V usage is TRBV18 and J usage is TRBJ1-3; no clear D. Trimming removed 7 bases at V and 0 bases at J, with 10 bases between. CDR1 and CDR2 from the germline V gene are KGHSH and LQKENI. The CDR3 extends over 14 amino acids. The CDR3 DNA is TGTGCCAGCTTTGGGAGTCTCTCTGGAAACACCATATATTTT. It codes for CASFGSLSGNTIYF.

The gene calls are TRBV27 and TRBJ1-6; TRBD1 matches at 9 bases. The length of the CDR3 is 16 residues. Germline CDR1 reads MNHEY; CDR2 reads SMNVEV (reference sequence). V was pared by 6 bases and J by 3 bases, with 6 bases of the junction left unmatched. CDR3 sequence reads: CASRNRGLDYNSPLHF. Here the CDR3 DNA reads TGTGCCAGCAGAAACAGGGGGCTTGACTATAATTCACCCCTCCACTTT.

CDR3 sequence: CASSRGGGSYNSPLHF. In DNA, the CDR3 is TGTGCCAGCAGCAGAGGGGGGGGCTCCTATAATTCACCCCTCCACTTT. V and J are TRBV9 and TRBJ1-6; D possibly corresponds to TRBD1 (6 bases). Germline CDR1 and CDR2: SGDLS and YYNGEE. This CDR3 contains 16 residues. V shed 4 bases and J shed 0 bases, with 11 bases lying between them.

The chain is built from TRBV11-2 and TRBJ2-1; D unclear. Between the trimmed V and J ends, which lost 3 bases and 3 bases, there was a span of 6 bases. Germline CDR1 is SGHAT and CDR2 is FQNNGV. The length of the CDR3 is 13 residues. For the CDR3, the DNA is TGTGCCAGCAGCTTTGTCTACTACAATGAGCAGTTCTTC. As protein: CASSFVYYNEQFF. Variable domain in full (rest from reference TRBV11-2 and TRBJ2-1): EAGVAQSPRYKIIEKRQSVAFWCNPISGHATLYWYQQILGQGPKLLIQFQNNGVVDDSQLPKDRFSAERLKGVDSTLKIQPAKLEDSAVYLCASSFVYYNEQFFGPGTRLTVL.

The CDR3 DNA follows: TGTGCCAGTAGTACCGGACAGATGTGGGACACCATATATTTT. The encoded protein is CASSTGQMWDTIYF. V usage is TRBV19 and J usage is TRBJ1-3, with D possibly being TRBD1 (6 bases). The CDR3 is made up of 14 amino acids. Looked up from germline, CDR1 is LNHDA and CDR2 is SQIVND (reference sequence). Trimming stripped 4 bases from V and 8 bases from J, with 15 bases between.

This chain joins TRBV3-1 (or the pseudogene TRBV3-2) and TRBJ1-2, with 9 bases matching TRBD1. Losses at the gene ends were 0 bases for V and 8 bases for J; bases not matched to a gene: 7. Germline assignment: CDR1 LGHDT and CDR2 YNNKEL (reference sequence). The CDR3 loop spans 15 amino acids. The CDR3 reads CASSQDLLTGGGYTF. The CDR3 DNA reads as TGTGCCAGCAGCCAAGATCTCCTGACAGGGGGGGGCTACACCTTC.

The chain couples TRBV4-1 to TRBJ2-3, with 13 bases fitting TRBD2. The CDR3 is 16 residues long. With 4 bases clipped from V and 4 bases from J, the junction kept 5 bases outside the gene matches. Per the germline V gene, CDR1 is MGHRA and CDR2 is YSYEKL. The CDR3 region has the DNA TGCGCCAGCAGCCGACTACTAGCGGGGGGGGCAGATACGCAGTATTTT. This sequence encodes CASSRLLAGGADTQYF.

The CDR3 bases are TGTGCCGTTACAGGCTCTGGGGCCAACGTCCTGACTTTC. Amino acid sequence: CAVTGSGANVLTF. J is TRBJ2-6 and V is TRBV6-6, with a tentative D call TRBD1 (5 bases). The V gene lost 11 bases and the J gene lost 0 bases, with 8 bases spanning the gap. The length of the CDR3 is 13 residues. The V gene's germline CDR1 is MNHNY and CDR2 SVGAGI (reference sequence).

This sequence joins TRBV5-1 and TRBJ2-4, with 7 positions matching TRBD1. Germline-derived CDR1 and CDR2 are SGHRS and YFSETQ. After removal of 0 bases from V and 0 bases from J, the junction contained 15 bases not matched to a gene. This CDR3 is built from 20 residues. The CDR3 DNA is TGCGCCAGCAGCTTGGCCATATCGACAGGGCGACCAATAGCCAAAAACATTCAGTACTTC. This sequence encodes CASSLAISTGRPIAKNIQYF.

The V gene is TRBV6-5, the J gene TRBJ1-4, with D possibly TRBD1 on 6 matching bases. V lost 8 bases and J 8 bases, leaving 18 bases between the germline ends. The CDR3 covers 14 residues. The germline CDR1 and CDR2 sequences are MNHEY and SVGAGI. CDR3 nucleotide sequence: TGTGCCAGCTCCCCTGCGGGGGCAGGGGAAAAACTGTTTTTT. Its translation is CASSPAGAGEKLFF.

CDR3 sequence (DNA): TGTGCCAGCAGTCACCACAGGGGGGAAGAGACCCAGTACTTC. This codes for CASSHHRGEETQYF. The chain links TRBV27 to TRBJ2-5, with TRBD1 identical over 8 bases. The CDR3 totals 14 residues. Trimming at V came to 5 bases and at J to 3 bases, leaving 5 bases not matched to a gene. CDR1 is MNHEY, CDR2 SMNVEV, per germline (reference sequence).

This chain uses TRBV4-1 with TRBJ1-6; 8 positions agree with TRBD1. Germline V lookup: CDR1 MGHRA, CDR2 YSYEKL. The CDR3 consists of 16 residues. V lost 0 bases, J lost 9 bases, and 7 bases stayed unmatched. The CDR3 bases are TGCGCCAGCAGCCAAGAAGTTACAGGGGGAGGTTCACCCCTCCACTTT. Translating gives CASSQEVTGGGSPLHF.

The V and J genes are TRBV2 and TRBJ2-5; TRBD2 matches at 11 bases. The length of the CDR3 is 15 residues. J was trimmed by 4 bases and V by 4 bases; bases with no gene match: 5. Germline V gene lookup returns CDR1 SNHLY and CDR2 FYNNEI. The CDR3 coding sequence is TGTGCCAGCAGTGTCGGCCTAGCGGGGGGAGAGACCCAGTACTTC. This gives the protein CASSVGLAGGETQYF.

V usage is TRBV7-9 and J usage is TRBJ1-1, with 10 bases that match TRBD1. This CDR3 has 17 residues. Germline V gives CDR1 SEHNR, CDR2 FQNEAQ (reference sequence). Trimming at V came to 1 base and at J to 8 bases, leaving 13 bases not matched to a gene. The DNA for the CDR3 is TGTGCCAGCAGCTTAGAGGCCCCGGGACAGGGGAACGGGGAAGCTTTCTTT. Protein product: CASSLEAPGQGNGEAFF.

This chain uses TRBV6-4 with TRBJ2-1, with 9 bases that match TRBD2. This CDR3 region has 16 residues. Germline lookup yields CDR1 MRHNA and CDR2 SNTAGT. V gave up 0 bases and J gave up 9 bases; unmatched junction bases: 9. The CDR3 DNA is TGTGCCAGCAGTGACTCAGGACTAGCGTCACCCACTGAGCAGTTCTTC. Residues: CASSDSGLASPTEQFF.

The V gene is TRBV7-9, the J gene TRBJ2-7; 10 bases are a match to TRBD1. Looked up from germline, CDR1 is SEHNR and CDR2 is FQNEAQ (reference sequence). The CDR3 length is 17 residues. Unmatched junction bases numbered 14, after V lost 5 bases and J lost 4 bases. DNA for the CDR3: TGTGCCAGCAGCCCAGGGAGAGTTGGGACAGGGGTATACGAGCAGTACTTC. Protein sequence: CASSPGRVGTGVYEQYF.